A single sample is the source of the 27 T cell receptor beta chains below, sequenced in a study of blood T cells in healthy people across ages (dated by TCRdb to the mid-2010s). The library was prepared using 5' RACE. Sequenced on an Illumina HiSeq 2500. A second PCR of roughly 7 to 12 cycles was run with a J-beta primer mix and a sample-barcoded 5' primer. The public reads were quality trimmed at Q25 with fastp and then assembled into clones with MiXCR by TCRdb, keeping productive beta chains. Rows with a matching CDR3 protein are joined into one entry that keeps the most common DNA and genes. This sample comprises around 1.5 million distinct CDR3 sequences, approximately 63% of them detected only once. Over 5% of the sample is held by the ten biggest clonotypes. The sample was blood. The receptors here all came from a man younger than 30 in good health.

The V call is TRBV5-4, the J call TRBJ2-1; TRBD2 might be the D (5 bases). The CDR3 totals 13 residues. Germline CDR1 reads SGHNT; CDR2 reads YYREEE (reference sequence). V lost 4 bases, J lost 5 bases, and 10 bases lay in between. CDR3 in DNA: TGTGCCAGCAGCCACCAAGCGGACAATGAGCAGTTCTTC. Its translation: CASSHQADNEQFF.

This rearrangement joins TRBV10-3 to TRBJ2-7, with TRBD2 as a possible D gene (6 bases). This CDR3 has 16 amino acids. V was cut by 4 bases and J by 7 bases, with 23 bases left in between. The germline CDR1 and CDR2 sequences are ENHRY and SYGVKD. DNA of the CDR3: TGTGCCATCAGTGGCCCCGAGGGAATTGGCGCGGGGGAGCAGTACTTC. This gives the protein CAISGPEGIGAGEQYF.

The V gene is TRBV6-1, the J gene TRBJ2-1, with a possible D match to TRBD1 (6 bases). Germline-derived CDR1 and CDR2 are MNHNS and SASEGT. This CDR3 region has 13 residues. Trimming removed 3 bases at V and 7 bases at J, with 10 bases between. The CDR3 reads CASSDYRENEQFF. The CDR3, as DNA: TGTGCCAGCAGTGATTACAGGGAAAATGAGCAGTTCTTC.

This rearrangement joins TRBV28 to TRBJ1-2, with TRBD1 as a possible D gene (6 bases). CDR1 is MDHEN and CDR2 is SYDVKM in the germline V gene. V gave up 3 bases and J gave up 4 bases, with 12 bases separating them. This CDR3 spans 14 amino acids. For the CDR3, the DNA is TGTGCCAGCAGTTTGATCAGGGGTTTCTATGGCTACACCTTC. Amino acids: CASSLIRGFYGYTF.

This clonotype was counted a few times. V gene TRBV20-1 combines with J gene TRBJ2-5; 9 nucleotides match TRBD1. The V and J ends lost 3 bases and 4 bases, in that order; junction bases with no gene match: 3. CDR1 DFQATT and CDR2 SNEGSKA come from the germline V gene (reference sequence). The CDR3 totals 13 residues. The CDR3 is CSARDRGGETQYF. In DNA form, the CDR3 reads TGCAGTGCTAGGGACAGGGGTGGAGAGACCCAGTACTTC.

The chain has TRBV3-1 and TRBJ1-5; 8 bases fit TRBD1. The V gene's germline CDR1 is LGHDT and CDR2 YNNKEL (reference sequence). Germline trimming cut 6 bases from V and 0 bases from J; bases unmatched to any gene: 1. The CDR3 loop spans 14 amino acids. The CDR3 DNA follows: TGTGCCAGCAGTCAGGGGGCTAGCAATCAGCCCCAGCATTTT. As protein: CASSQGASNQPQHF.

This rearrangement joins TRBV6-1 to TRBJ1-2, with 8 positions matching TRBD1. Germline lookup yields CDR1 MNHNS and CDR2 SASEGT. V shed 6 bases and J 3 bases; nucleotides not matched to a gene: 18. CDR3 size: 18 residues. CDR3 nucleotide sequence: TGTGCCAGCAGGCGGCAGGGCAGGGGGCTCACATATGACTATGGCTACACCTTC. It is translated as CASRRQGRGLTYDYGYTF.

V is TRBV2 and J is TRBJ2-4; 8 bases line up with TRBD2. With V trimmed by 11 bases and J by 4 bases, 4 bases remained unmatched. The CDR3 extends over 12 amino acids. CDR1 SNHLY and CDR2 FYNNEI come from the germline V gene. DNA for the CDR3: TGTGCCGGGACGGGAGGGAAAAACATTCAGTACTTC. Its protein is CAGTGGKNIQYF.

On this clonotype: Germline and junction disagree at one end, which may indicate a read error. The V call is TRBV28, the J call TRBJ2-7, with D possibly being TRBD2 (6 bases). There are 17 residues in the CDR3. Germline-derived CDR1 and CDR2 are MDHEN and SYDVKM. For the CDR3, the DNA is TGTGCCAGCGGTTTAGGAGAGGGACGTCCGGAGGGTTACGAGCAGTACTTC. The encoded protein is CASGLGEGRPEGYEQYF.

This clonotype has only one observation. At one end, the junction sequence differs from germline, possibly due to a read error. CDR3 sequence: CASRLAGYSTDTQYF. In nucleotides, the CDR3 is TGCGCCAGCAGACTAGCGGGGTATAGCACAGATACGCAGTATTTT. The rearrangement joins TRBV27 to TRBJ2-3, with 11 bases identical to TRBD2. CDR3 length equals 15 residues. Germline values: CDR1 MNHEY, CDR2 SMNVEV (reference sequence).

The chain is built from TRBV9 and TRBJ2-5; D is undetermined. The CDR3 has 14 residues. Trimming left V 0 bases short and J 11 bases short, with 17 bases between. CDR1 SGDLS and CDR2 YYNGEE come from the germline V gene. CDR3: CASSVAPVGNEQYF. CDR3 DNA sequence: TGTGCCAGCAGCGTAGCCCCCGTTGGCAATGAGCAGTACTTC.

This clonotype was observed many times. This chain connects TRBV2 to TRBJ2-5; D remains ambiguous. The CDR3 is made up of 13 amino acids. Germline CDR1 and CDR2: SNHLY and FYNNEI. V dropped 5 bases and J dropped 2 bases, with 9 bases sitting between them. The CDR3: CASSNDRQETQYF. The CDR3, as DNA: TGTGCCAGCAGTAATGATCGACAAGAGACCCAGTACTTC. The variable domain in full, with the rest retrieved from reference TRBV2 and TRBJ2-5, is EPEVTQTPSHQVTQMGQEVILRCVPISNHLYFYWYRQILGQKVEFLVSFYNNEISEKSEIFDDQFSVERPDGSNFTLKIRSTKLEDSAMYFCASSNDRQETQYFGPGTRLLVL.

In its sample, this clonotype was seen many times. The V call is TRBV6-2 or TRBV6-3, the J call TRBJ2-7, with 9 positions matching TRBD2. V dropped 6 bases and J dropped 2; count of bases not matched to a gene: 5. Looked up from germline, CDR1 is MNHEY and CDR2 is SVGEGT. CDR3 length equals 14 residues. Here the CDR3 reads CASRLAGGPYEQYF. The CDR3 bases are TGTGCCAGCAGACTCGCGGGAGGGCCCTACGAGCAGTACTTC.

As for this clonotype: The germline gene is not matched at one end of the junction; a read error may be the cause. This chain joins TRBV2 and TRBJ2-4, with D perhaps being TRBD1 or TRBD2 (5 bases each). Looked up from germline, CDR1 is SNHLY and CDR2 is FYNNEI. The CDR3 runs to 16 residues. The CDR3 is CAGRDPRRLSKNIQYF. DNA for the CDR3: TGTGCCGGCAGGGACCCGAGGAGACTATCCAAAAACATTCAGTACTTC.

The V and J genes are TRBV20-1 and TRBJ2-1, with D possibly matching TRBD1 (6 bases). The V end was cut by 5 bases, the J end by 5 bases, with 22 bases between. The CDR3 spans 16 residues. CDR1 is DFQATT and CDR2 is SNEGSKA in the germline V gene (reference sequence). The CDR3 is CSADGGWVRGNNEQFF. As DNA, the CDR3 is TGCAGTGCTGATGGGGGCTGGGTCAGGGGTAACAATGAGCAGTTCTTC.

Here the CDR3 DNA reads TGTGCCAGCAGTGGCCGGGACAGCCACACAGATACGCAGTATTTT. The encoded protein is CASSGRDSHTDTQYF. The chain has TRBV6-5 and TRBJ2-3, with 7 bases aligning to TRBD1. V trimming: 5 bases; J trimming: 2 bases; junction bases outside the gene matches: 7. In germline, CDR1 is MNHEY, CDR2 SVGAGI. This CDR3 contains 15 residues.

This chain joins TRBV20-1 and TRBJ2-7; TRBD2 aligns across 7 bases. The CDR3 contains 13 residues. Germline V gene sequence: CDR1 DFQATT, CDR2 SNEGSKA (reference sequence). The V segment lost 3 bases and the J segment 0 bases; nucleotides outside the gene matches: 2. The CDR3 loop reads CSARGTISYEQYF. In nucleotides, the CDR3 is TGCAGTGCTAGGGGGACTATCTCCTACGAGCAGTACTTC.

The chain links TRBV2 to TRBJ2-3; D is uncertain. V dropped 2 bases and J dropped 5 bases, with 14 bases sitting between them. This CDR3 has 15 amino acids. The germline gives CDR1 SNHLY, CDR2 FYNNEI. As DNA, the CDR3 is TGTGCCAGCAGTGAAACCGGGTCCGAAGGAGATACGCAGTATTTT. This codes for CASSETGSEGDTQYF.

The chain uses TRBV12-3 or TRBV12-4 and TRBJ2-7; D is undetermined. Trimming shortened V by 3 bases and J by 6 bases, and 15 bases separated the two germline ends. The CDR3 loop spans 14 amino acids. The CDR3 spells CASSFHQTLLEQYF. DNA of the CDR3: TGTGCCAGCAGTTTTCACCAGACCCTCCTCGAGCAGTACTTC.

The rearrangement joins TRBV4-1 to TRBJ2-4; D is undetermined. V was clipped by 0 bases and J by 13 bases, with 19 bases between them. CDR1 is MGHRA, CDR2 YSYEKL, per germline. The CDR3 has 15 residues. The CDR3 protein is CASSQETVPYNEQYF. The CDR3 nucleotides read TGCGCCAGCAGCCAAGAGACTGTACCCTACAATGAGCAGTACTTC.

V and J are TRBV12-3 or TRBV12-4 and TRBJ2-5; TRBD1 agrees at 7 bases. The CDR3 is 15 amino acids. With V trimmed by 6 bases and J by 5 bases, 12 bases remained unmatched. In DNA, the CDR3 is TGTGCCAGCAGAAAGACAGGGCAGGGGGTGGAGACCCAGTACTTC. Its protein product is CASRKTGQGVETQYF.

For the CDR3, the DNA is TGTGCCAGCAGGAACCGGGCGGAAGCCAAAAACATTCAGTACTTC. Translated, it gives CASRNRAEAKNIQYF. The V and J genes are TRBV12-3 or TRBV12-4 and TRBJ2-4; D not certain. The CDR3 has 15 amino acids. Trimming left V 6 bases short and J 0 bases short, with 12 bases between.

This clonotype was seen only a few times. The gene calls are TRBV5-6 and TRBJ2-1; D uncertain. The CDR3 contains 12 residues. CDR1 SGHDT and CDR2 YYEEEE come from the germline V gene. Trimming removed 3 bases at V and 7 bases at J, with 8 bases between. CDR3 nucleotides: TGTGCCAGCAGCTCTTACACGAATGAGCAGTTCTTC. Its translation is CASSSYTNEQFF. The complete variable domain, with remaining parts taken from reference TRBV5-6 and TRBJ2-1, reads DAGVTQSPTHLIKTRGQQVTLRCSPKSGHDTVSWYQQALGQGPQFIFQYYEEEERQRGNFPDRFSGHQFPNYSSELNVNALLLGDSALYLCASSSYTNEQFFGPGTRLTVL.

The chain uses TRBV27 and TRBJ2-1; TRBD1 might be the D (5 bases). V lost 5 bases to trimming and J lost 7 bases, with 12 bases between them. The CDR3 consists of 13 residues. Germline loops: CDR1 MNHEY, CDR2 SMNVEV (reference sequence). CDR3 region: CASSDQGGNEQFF. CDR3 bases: TGTGCCAGCAGTGACCAGGGTGGTAATGAGCAGTTCTTC.

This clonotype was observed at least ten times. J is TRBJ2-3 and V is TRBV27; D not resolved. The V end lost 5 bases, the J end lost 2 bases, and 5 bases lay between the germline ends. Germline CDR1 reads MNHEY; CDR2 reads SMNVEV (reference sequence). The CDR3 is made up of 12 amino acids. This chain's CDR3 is CASSATTDTQYF. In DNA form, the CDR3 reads TGTGCCAGCAGTGCCACCACAGATACGCAGTATTTT.

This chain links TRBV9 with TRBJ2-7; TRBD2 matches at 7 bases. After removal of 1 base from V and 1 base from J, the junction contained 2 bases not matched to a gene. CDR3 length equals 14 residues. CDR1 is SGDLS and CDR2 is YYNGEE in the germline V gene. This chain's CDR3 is CASSVLAVSYEQYF. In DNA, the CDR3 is TGTGCCAGCAGCGTACTAGCGGTTTCCTACGAGCAGTACTTC.

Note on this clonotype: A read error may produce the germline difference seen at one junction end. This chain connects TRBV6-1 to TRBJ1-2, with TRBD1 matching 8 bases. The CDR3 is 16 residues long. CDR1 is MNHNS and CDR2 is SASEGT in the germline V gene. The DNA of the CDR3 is TGTGCCAGCAGTAACCGGGACAGGATTTTGGCCAATGGCTGCACCTTC. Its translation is CASSNRDRILANGCTF.